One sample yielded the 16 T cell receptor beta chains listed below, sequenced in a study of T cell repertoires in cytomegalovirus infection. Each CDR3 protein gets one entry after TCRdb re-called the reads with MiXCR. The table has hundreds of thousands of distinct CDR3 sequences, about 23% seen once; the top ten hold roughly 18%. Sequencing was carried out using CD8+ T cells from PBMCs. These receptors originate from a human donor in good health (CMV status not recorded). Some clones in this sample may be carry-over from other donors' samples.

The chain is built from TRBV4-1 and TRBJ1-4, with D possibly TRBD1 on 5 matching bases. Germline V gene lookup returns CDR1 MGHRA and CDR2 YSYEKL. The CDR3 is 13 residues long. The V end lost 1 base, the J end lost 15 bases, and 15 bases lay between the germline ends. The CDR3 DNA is TGCGCCAGCAGCCAAGCTGCGGGACTACTGGTGTTTTTT. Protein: CASSQAAGLLVFF.

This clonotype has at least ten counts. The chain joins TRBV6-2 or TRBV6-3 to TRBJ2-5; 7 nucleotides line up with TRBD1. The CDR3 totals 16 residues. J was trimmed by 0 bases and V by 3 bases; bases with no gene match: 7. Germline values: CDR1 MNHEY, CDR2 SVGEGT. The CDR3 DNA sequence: TGTGCCAGCAGTTATCCCTCCGACAGGGACCAAGAGACCCAGTACTTC. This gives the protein CASSYPSDRDQETQYF.

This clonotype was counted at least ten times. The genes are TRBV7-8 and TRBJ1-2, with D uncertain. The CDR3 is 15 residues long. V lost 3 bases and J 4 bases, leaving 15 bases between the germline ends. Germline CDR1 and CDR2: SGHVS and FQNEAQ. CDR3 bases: TGTGCCAGCAGCTTCACCCCGGGGATCGGCTATGGCTACACCTTC. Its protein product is CASSFTPGIGYGYTF.

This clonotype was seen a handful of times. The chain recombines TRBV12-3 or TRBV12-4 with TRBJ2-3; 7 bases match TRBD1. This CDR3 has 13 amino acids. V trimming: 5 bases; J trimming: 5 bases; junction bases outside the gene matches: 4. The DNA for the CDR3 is TGTGCCAGCAGTAGAGACAGGGAAGATACGCAGTATTTT. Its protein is CASSRDREDTQYF.

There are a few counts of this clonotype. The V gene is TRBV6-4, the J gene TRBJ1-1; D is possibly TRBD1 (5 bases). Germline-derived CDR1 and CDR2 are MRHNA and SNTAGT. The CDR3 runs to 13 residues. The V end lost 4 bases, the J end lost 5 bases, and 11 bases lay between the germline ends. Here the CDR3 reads CASSARAGTEAFF. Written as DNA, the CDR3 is TGTGCCAGCAGTGCCAGGGCGGGTACTGAAGCTTTCTTT.

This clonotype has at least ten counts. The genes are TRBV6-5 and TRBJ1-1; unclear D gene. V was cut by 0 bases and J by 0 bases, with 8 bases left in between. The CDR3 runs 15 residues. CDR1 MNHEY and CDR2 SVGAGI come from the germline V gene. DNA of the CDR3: TGTGCCAGCAGTTACTCGATAACGGTGAACACTGAAGCTTTCTTT. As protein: CASSYSITVNTEAFF.

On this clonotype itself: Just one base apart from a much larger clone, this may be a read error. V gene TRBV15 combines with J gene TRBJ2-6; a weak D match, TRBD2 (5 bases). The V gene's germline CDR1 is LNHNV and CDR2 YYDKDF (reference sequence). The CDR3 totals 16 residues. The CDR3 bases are TGTGCCGCCAGCAGAGATGGGGAGTCTGGGGCCAACGTCCTGACTTTC. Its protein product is CAASRDGESGANVLTF. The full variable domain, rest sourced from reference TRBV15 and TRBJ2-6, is DAMVIQNPRYQVTQFGKPVTLSCSQTLNHNVMYWYQQKSSQAPKLLFHYYDKDFNNEADTPDNFQSRRPNTSFCFLDIRSPGLGDTAMYLCAASRDGESGANVLTFGAGSRLTVL.

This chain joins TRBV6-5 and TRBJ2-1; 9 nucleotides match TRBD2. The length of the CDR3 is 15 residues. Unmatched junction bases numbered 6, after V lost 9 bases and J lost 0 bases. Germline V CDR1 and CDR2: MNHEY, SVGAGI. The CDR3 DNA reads TGTGCCAGTTCTAGCGGGGCCAGCTCCTACAATGAGCAGTTCTTC. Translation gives CASSSGASSYNEQFF.

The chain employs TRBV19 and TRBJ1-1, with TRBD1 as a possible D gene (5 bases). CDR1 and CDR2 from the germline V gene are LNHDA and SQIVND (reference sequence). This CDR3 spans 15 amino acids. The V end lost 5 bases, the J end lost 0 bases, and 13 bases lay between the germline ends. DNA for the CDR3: TGTGCCAGTAGTGTAGGGACGGGACTGAACACTGAAGCTTTCTTT. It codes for CASSVGTGLNTEAFF.

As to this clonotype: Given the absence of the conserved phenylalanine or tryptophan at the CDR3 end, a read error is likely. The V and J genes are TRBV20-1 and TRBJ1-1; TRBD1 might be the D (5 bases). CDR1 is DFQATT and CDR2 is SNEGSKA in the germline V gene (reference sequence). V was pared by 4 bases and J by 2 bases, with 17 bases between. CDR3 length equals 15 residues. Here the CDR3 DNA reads TGCAGTGCTAAAGACAGCCCCTTAACCAACACTGAAGCTTTCCTT. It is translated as CSAKDSPLTNTEAFL.

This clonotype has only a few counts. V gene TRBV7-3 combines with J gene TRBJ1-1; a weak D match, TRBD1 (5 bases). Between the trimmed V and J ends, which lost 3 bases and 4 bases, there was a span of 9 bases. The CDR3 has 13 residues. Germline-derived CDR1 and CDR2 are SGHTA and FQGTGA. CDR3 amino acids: CASSFSGTTEAFF. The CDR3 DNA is TGTGCCAGCAGCTTCTCAGGGACCACTGAAGCTTTCTTT.

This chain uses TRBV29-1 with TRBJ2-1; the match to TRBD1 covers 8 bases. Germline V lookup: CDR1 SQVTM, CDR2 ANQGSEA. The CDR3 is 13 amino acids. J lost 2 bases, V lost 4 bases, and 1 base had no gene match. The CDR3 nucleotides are TGCAGCGTTGGGGACAGGACCTACAATGAGCAGTTCTTC. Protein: CSVGDRTYNEQFF.

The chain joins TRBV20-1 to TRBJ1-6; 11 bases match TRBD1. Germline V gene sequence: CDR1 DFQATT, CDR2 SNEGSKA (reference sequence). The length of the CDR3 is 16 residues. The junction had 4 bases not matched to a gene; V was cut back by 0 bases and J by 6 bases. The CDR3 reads CSARDRGQGVNSPLHF. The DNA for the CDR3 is TGCAGTGCTAGAGATCGGGGACAGGGGGTTAATTCACCCCTCCACTTT.

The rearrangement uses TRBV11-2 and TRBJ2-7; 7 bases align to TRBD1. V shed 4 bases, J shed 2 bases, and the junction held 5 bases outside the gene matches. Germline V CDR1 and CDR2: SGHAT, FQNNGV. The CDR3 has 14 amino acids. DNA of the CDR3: TGTGCCAGCAGCTCCGGGGACAGCACCTACGAGCAGTACTTC. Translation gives CASSSGDSTYEQYF.

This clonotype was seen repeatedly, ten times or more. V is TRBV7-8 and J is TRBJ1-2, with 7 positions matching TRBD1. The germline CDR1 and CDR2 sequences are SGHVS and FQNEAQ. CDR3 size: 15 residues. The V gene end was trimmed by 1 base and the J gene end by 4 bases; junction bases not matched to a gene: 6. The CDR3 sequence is CASSLEGAPGYGYTF. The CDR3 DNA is TGTGCCAGCAGCTTAGAGGGGGCACCCGGCTATGGCTACACCTTC.

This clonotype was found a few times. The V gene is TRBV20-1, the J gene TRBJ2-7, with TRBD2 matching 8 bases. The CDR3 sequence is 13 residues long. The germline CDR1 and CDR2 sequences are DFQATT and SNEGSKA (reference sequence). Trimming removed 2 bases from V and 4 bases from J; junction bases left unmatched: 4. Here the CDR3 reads CSARTRGAYEQYF. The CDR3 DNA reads TGCAGTGCTAGAACGCGGGGGGCTTACGAGCAGTACTTC.